Listed below are T cell receptor beta chains from one sample, sequenced in a study of CD8 T cells in Susac syndrome. MiXCR, run by TCRdb on the immunoSEQ multiplex PCR reads, gives a single entry per CDR3 protein. The table shows about 200,000 distinct CDR3 sequences, with 90% to 95% occurring only once. The sample was CD4+ T cells from PBMCs. The source is a human donor in good health. Both conserved end residues are part of each CDR3. Fields, in order: V gene, J gene, D gene, clone size, CDR3 protein, CDR3 DNA. The D gene is left open where the match is weak. Where a row states a size, it is once, few, many or the class of an expanded clone; other rows omit it.

>TRBV27|TRBJ1-1|TRBD1|-
CASSFGQGYGAFF
TGTGCCAGCAGTTTTGGACAGGGCTACGGAGCTTTCTTT
>TRBV6-5|TRBJ2-3|-|-
CASSSPRGGKTDTQYF
TGTGCCAGCAGTTCACCGAGGGGGGGGAAGACAGATACGCAGTATTTT
>TRBV4-2|TRBJ1-5|-|-
CASSSRYLRDVIDNQPQHF
TGTGCCAGCAGCTCCCGTTACCTCAGGGACGTCATTGACAATCAGCCCCAGCATTTT
>TRBV20-1|TRBJ1-6|-|once
CSAIASRLNTSPLHF
TGCAGTGCTATCGCTAGCCGGCTCAACACTTCACCCCTCCACTTT
>TRBV5-4|TRBJ2-5|TRBD2|-
CASSLELAEETQYF
TGTGCCAGCAGCTTGGAACTAGCGGAAGAGACCCAGTACTTC
>TRBV7-9|TRBJ2-5|-|-
CASSLLQQGSNQYF
TGTGCCAGCAGCTTACTGCAGCAGGGATCCAACCAGTACTTC
>TRBV4-2|TRBJ2-7|TRBD2|-
CASSQEGRGGYYEQYF
TGTGCCAGCAGCCAAGAGGGGCGGGGGGGCTACTACGAGCAGTACTTC
>TRBV7-2|TRBJ2-1|-|-
CASSPPSRPYNEQFF
TGTGCCAGCAGCCCCCCCAGTAGGCCTTACAATGAGCAGTTCTTC
>TRBV7-3|TRBJ2-5|-|-
CASSLHSGHQETQYF
TGTGCCAGCAGCTTACACTCGGGGCACCAAGAGACCCAGTACTTC
>TRBV5-6|TRBJ2-3|-|-
CASSEAPPRETDTQYF
TGTGCCAGCAGCGAAGCACCCCCCCGAGAGACAGATACGCAGTATTTT
>TRBV12-3/TRBV12-4|TRBJ1-1|-|once
CASSLEMNTEAFF
TGTGCCAGCAGTTTGGAGATGAACACTGAAGCTTTCTTT
>TRBV28|TRBJ1-5|-|few
CASSLGGRNQPQHF
TGTGCCAGCAGTTTAGGGGGACGCAATCAGCCCCAGCATTTT
>TRBV5-1|TRBJ2-1|-|-
CASSLSGRAAYNEQFF
TGCGCCAGCAGCCTCTCCGGGCGGGCGGCCTACAATGAGCAGTTCTTC
>TRBV20-1|TRBJ1-5|TRBD1|-
CSATFGTGGANQPQHF
TGCAGTGCTACCTTTGGGACAGGGGGCGCGAATCAGCCCCAGCATTTT
>TRBV3-1|TRBJ2-7|-|-
CASSKSAQRTTYEQYF
TGTGCCAGCAGCAAAAGCGCCCAACGGACAACCTACGAGCAGTACTTC
>TRBV3-1|TRBJ2-7|-|few
CASSQGRTTYEQYF
TGTGCCAGCAGCCAGGGACGGACGACCTACGAGCAGTACTTC
>TRBV5-1|TRBJ1-1|-|-
CASRLQGTNTEAFF
TGCGCCAGCAGGCTACAGGGAACGAACACTGAAGCTTTCTTT
>TRBV12-3/TRBV12-4|TRBJ1-5|-|-
CASSFRQGRSQPQHF
TGTGCCAGCAGTTTTAGGCAGGGAAGGAGCCAGCCCCAGCATTTT
>TRBV4-1|TRBJ1-2|TRBD1|once
CASSEDRGRGLGDYGYTF
TGCGCCAGCAGCGAGGACAGGGGGCGCGGTTTGGGTGACTATGGCTACACCTTC
>TRBV27|TRBJ2-1|-|-
CASSSPARGRSYNEQFF
TGTGCCAGCAGTTCGCCAGCCAGGGGCCGCTCCTACAATGAGCAGTTCTTC
>TRBV5-6|TRBJ1-2|-|once
CASSPGSAGWFGYTF
TGTGCCAGCAGCCCAGGCTCGGCAGGGTGGTTTGGCTACACCTTC
>TRBV9|TRBJ2-2|TRBD1|-
CASSSRDRGRTGELFF
TGTGCCAGCAGCTCCCGGGACAGGGGGCGAACCGGGGAGCTGTTTTTT
>TRBV7-9|TRBJ1-4|-|-
CASSSYEKLFF
TGTGCCAGCAGCTCCTATGAAAAACTGTTTTTT
>TRBV27|TRBJ2-3|TRBD2|-
CASSLRWASGGTDTQYF
TGTGCCAGCAGTTTGAGGTGGGCTAGCGGGGGCACAGATACGCAGTATTTT
>TRBV19|TRBJ1-2|-|-
CASKGGAGSGYTF
TGTGCCAGTAAGGGTGGCGCGGGGTCTGGCTACACCTTC
>TRBV13|TRBJ1-3|-|once
CASSLEWGSGNTIYF
TGTGCCAGCAGCTTAGAGTGGGGGTCTGGAAACACCATATATTTT
>TRBV21-1|TRBJ2-7|-|-
CASSVPTGVTYEQYF
TGTGCCAGCAGCGTCCCGACCGGGGTCACCTACGAGCAGTACTTC
>TRBV19|TRBJ2-5|-|-
CASSPGQETQYF
TGTGCCAGTAGTCCAGGCCAAGAGACCCAGTACTTC
>TRBV2|TRBJ2-7|TRBD2|few
CASSRGGSYEQYF
TGTGCCAGCAGTCGGGGGGGCTCCTACGAGCAGTACTTC
>TRBV3-1|TRBJ2-3|TRBD2|-
CASSQAGLAGRITQYF
TGTGCCAGCAGCCAAGCCGGACTAGCGGGGAGGATTACGCAGTATTTT
>TRBV28|TRBJ2-5|TRBD1|once
CASSLSGGRKTQYF
TGTGCCAGCAGTTTATCAGGGGGCAGGAAGACCCAGTACTTC
>TRBV12-3/TRBV12-4|TRBJ1-2|TRBD1|once
CASSLGTGGGYTF
TGTGCCAGCAGTTTAGGGACAGGGGGGGGCTACACCTTC
>TRBV7-3|TRBJ2-3|TRBD1|-
CASSLGQGEGDTQYF
TGTGCCAGCAGCTTGGGACAGGGTGAGGGAGATACGCAGTATTTT
>TRBV6-1|TRBJ1-6|TRBD1|-
CASRPIQGRFNSPLHF
TGTGCCAGCAGACCAATACAGGGGCGATTTAATTCACCCCTCCACTTT
>TRBV19|TRBJ1-6|-|-
CASSIGDDSPLHF
TGTGCCAGTAGTATAGGCGACGATTCACCCCTCCACTTT
>TRBV9|TRBJ1-2|-|-
CASSVVVGRGYTF
TGTGCCAGCAGCGTAGTTGTAGGGCGCGGCTACACCTTC
>TRBV29-1|TRBJ2-4|-|-
CSVEDLENIQYF
TGCAGCGTTGAAGATTTGGAAAACATTCAGTACTTC
>TRBV14|TRBJ2-1|TRBD2|-
CASSQVSGGAGEQFF
TGTGCCAGCAGCCAAGTTAGCGGGGGGGCCGGTGAGCAGTTCTTC
>TRBV6-2/TRBV6-3|TRBJ2-5|TRBD2|-
CASSPRRGGGETQYF
TGTGCCAGCAGCCCCAGGCGGGGGGGAGGGGAGACCCAGTACTTC
>TRBV7-9|TRBJ1-3|-|once
CASSLGDTYSGNTIYF
TGTGCCAGCAGCTTAGGGGACACCTACTCTGGAAACACCATATATTTT
>TRBV3-1|TRBJ2-5|-|-
CASSQAGTAQETQYF
TGTGCCAGCAGCCAAGCCGGGACGGCCCAAGAGACCCAGTACTTC
>TRBV6-1|TRBJ2-7|TRBD1|-
CASSTTGKAEQYF
TGTGCCAGCAGCACGACAGGGAAAGCCGAGCAGTACTTC
>TRBV15|TRBJ1-2|TRBD1|-
CATSRIGQEANYGYTF
TGTGCCACCAGCAGGATCGGACAGGAAGCTAACTATGGCTACACCTTC
>TRBV5-1|TRBJ1-1|TRBD1|-
CASWRTGQDTEAFF
TGCGCCAGCTGGCGGACAGGCCAGGACACTGAAGCTTTCTTT
>TRBV7-8|TRBJ2-2|TRBD2|once
CASSLLALAGGYTGELFF
TGTGCCAGCAGCTTATTGGCACTAGCGGGGGGTTACACCGGGGAGCTGTTTTTT
>TRBV25-1|TRBJ1-6|-|once
CASSEFFGSSYNSPLHF
TGTGCCAGCAGTGAATTCTTCGGGAGCTCCTATAATTCACCCCTCCACTTT
>TRBV29-1|TRBJ1-2|TRBD1|-
CSVADRGLYGYTF
TGCAGCGTCGCGGACAGGGGGTTGTATGGCTACACCTTC